This entry lists 3 T cell receptor beta chains sequenced from one sample in a study of T cells in tuberculosis listed by TCRdb under 2018. Libraries came from the immunoSEQ multiplex PCR assay. TCRdb obtained this table from immuneACCESS and retained in-frame rearrangements with V and J assigned. These tables miss some clones; where compared with another copy, unresolved V genes account for less than half of the shortfall, and the remainder is unexplained. This sample holds 30,000 to 35,000 clones; roughly nine tenths were observed only once. The ten top clones hold around 7% of the sample. According to the study, the label for this sample's time point signals: new active TB diagnosis, blood taken before or within 7 days of starting treatment. Sequenced material: PBMCs, taken at tuberculosis diagnosis. These receptors were taken from an adult with tuberculosis. Some clones in this sample may be carry-over from other donors' samples.

The gene calls are TRBV19 and TRBJ2-5; tentative D call: TRBD1 (5 bases). Germline V gene sequence: CDR1 LNHDA, CDR2 SQIVND (reference sequence). The V gene lost 5 bases and the J gene lost 1 base, with 11 bases spanning the gap. The CDR3 consists of 14 residues. CDR3 sequence: CASSQNRFQETQYF. CDR3 in DNA: TGTGCCAGTAGTCAGAACAGGTTCCAAGAGACCCAGTACTTC.

The chain employs TRBV7-9 and TRBJ2-1; 13 bases agree with TRBD2. CDR1 and CDR2 (germline): SEHNR, FQNEAQ (reference sequence). The ends lost 6 bases at V and 7 bases at J; junction bases unmatched: 18. The CDR3 is made up of 19 amino acids. In nucleotides, the CDR3 is TGTGCCAGCAGATCGACCAAACTAGCGGGGGGGCCAAATTGGAATGAGCAGTTCTTC. Translated, it gives CASRSTKLAGGPNWNEQFF.

The chain employs TRBV7-2 and TRBJ2-7; possible D gene TRBD2, 6 bases. The germline gives CDR1 SGHTA, CDR2 FQGNSA. CDR3 length equals 14 residues. Trimming removed 3 bases at V and 0 bases at J, with 9 bases between. CDR3 amino acids: CASSFRTTSYEQYF. The CDR3 DNA reads TGTGCCAGCAGCTTTAGGACTACCTCCTACGAGCAGTACTTC.